Reported below is one T cell receptor (beta chain). Original handling: Nucleated cell number was recorded as an estimate derived from reference gene primer amplification. Only in-frame clones appear in the TCRdb table, and some are missing; sequencing was by immunoSEQ multiplex PCR. V, J and clone size derive from that table, while D and trimming were established from the DNA sequence. The data hold about 200,000 clones, with more than 70% observed a single time. The germline CDR1 and CDR2 sequences are WSHSY and SAAADI. The CDR3 is made up of 17 amino acids. The trim removed 1 base at V and 3 bases at J, leaving 3 bases unmatched. These data are taken from a study of blood T cell repertoires in COVID-19. Study context: Samples taken during acute and convalescent COVID-19 were collected in the United States, Italy and Spain. The analysed material was cDNA or gDNA that came from T cells, B-cell-depleted T cells, or PBMCs.

The sequence was obtained from a woman between 45 and 60 years old with acute or convalescent COVID-19. The rearrangement joins TRBV10-2 to TRBJ2-3; 14 nucleotides line up with TRBD2. The sequenced sample consisted of peripheral blood. CDR3 in amino acids: CASSELRLAGGTDTQYF. Here the CDR3 DNA reads TGCGCCAGCAGTGAGTTAAGACTAGCGGGAGGGACAGATACGCAGTATTTT.